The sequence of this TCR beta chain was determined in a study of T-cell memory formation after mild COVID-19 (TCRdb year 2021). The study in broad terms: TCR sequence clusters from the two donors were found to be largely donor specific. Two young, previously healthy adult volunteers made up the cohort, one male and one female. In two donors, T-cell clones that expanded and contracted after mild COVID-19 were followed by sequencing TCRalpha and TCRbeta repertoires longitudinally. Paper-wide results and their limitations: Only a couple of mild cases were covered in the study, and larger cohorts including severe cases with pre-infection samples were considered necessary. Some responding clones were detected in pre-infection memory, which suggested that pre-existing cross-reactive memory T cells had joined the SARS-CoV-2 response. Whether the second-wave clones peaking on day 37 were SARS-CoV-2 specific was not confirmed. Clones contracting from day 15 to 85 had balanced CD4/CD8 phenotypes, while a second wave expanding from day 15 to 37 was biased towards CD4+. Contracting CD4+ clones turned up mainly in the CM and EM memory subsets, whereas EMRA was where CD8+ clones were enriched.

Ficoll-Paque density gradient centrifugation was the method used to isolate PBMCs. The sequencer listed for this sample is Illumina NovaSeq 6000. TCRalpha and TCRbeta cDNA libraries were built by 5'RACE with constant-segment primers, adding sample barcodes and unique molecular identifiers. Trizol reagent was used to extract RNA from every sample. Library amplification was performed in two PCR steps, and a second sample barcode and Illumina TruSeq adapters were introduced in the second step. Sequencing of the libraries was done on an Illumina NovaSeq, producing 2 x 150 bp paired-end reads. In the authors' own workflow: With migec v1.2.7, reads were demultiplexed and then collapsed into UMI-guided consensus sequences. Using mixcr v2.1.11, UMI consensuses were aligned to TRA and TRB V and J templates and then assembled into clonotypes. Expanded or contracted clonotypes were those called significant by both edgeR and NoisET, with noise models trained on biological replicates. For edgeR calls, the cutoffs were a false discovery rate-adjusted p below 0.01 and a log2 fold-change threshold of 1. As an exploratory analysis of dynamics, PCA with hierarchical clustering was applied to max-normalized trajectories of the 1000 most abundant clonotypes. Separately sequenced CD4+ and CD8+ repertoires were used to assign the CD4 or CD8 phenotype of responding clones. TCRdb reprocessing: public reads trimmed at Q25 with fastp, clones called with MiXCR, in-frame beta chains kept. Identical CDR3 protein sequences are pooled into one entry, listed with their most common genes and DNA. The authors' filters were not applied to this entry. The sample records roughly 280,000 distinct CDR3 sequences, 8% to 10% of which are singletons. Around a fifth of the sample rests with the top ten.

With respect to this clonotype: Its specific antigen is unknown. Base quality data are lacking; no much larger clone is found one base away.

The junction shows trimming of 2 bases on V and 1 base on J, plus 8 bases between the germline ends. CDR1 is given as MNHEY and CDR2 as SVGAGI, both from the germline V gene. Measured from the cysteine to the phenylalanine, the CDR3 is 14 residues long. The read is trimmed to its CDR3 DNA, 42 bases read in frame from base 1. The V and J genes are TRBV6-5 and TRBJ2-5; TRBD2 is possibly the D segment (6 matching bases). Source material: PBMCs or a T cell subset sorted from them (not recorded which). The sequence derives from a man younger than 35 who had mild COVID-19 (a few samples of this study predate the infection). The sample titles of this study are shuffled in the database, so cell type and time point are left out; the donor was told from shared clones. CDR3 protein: CASSYGGTQETQYF. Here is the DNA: TGTGCCAGCAGTTACGGCGGGACCCAAGAGACCCAGTACTTC.